This TCR beta chain was captured by sequencing in a study of cytomegalovirus exposure and HLA in healthy donors (dated by TCRdb to 2017 to 2019). Study-level background: The 666 repertoires of the first cohort and the approximately 110 validation repertoires were produced on the same platform, according to a later analysis. The study aimed to test whether signatures of past pathogen exposure could be identified by cataloging public T cell receptors. In addition to the first cohort of around 670 subjects, a separate validation cohort of approximately 130 different subjects was used. The study combined high-throughput TCR immunosequencing, statistical association of individual TCRs with disease status, and machine learning to predict cytomegalovirus infection status. Here is what the overall study found, with its caveats: The study listed 164 TCR beta chains as associated with cytomegalovirus. In both the original and validation cohorts, the classifier was reported to diagnose cytomegalovirus status with high specificity and sensitivity. In vitro tests confirmed that a few of the cytomegalovirus-associated TCR beta chains recognize cytomegalovirus antigens. Of the cluster scores, 90% to 95% were above 0 in a later analysis, which found that TCRs clustered in the first cohort also tended to co-occur in the approximately 130 validation repertoires. Most TCR sequences were seen in very few donors, while some public TCRs were found in many individuals. It was suggested by the authors that the approach could potentially be generalized to other disease states and immunological phenotypes. All 120 or so repertoires were used to score co-occurrence in the validation cohort in a later analysis, because that analysis had no HLA typing for the cohort.

The donors were included in the validation cohort of over a hundred subjects, a group kept apart from the roughly 700-subject first cohort. V gives up 4 bases and J gives up 2 bases, and the segment between their germline ends measures 15 bases. From the germline V gene, CDR1 is SGHRS and CDR2 is YFSETQ. Measured from the cysteine to the phenylalanine, the CDR3 is 15 residues long. Only the CDR3 part of the read is kept: 45 bases, read in frame from the first base. In regard to this clone: Its binding antigen is unknown. No base qualities exist here, and no much larger clone lies one base off it.

Libraries were constructed by the immunoSEQ multiplex PCR assay. The published analysis was carried out like this. A statistical classification framework was built to diagnose cytomegalovirus status from the catalog of TCR beta chain sequences. TCRdb took over this immuneACCESS table, retaining in-frame rearrangements with V and J assigned. Such tables are incomplete; in checked studies, under half of the missing clones stem from an unresolved V gene, and the remainder is unexplained. The V and J calls and clone size come from that table; D and trimming were worked out from the DNA. This sample holds hundreds of thousands of clones; around four fifths were observed only once. The ten largest clonotypes hold more than 12% of the sample.

This sequence originates from a woman in her thirties in good health and CMV-seropositive. Sequencing was carried out using PBMCs. The V and J genes are TRBV5-1 and TRBJ2-5; possibly the D gene is TRBD1, per 8 matching bases. CDR3 protein: CASSQGQGGQETQYF. The DNA sequence is given as TGCGCCAGCAGCCAAGGACAGGGAGGGCAAGAGACCCAGTACTTC.